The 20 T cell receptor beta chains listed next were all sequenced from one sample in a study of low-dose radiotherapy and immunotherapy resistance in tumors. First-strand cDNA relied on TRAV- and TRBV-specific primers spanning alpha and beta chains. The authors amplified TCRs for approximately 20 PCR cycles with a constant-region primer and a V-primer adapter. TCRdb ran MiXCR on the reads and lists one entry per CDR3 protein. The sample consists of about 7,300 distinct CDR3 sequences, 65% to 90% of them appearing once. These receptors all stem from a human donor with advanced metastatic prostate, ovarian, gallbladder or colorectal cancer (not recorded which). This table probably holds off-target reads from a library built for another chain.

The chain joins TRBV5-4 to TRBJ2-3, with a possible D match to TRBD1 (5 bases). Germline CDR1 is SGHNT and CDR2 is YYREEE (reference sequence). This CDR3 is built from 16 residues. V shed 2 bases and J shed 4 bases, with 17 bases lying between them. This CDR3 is CASSFGLQEPPDTQYF. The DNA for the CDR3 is TGTGCCAGCAGCTTCGGGTTACAGGAGCCTCCAGATACGCAGTATTTT.

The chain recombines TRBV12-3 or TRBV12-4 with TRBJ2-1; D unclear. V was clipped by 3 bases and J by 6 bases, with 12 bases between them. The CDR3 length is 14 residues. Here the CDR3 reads CASSLHYSLNEQFF. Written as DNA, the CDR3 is TGTGCCAGCAGTTTGCACTACTCCCTCAATGAGCAGTTCTTC.

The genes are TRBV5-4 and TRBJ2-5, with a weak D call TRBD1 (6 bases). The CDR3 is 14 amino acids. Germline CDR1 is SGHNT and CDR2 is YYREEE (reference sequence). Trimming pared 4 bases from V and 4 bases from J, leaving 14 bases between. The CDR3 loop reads CASSADSLPETQYF. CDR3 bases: TGTGCCAGCAGCGCGGACAGCCTGCCAGAGACCCAGTACTTC.

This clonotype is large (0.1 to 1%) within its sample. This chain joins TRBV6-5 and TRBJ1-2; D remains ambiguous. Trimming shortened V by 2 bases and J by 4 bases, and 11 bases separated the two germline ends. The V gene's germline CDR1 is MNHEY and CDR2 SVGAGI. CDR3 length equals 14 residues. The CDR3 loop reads CASSYGPDFYGYTF. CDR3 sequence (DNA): TGTGCCAGCAGTTACGGTCCGGATTTCTATGGCTACACCTTC.

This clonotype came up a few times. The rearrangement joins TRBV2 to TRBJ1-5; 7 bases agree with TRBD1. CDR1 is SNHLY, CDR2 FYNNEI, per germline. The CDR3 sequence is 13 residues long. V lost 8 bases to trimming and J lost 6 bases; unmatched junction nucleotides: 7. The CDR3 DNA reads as TGTGCCAGCGACAGGGTTCGAGCTCAGCCCCAGCATTTT. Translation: CASDRVRAQPQHF.

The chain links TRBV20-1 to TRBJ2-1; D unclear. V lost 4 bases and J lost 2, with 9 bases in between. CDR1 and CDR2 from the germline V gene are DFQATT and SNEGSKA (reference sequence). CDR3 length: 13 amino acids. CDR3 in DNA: TGCAGTGCTACCCGAGCCCCCTACAATGAGCAGTTCTTC. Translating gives CSATRAPYNEQFF.

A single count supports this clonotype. CDR3 sequence (DNA): TGTGCCAGCGGTCTGCTTGGATTTGAGACCCAGTACTTC. Its translation: CASGLLGFETQYF. This chain joins TRBV7-9 and TRBJ2-5, with D unclear. CDR1 is SEHNR, CDR2 FQNEAQ, per germline (reference sequence). The V gene lost 8 bases and the J gene lost 5 bases, with 15 bases spanning the gap. The CDR3 length is 13 residues.

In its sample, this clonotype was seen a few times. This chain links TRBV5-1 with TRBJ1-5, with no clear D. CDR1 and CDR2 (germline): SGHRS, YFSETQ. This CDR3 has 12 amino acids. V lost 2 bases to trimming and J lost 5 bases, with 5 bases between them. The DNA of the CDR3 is TGCGCCAGCAGCTTCGGCTATCAGCCCCAGCATTTT. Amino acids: CASSFGYQPQHF.

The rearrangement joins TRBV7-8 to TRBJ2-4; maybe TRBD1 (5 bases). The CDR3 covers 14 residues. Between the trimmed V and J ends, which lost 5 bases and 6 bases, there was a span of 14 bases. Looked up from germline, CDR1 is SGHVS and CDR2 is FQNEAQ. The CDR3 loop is CASSSGASGNIQYF. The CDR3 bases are TGTGCCAGCAGCAGTGGGGCAAGTGGAAACATTCAGTACTTC.

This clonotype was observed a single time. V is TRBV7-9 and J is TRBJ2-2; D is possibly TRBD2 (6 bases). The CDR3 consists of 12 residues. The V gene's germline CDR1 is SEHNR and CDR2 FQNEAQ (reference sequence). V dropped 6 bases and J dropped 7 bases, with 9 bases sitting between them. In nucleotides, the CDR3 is TGTGCCAGCAGGCGGGGCAGCGGGGAGCTGTTTTTT. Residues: CASRRGSGELFF.

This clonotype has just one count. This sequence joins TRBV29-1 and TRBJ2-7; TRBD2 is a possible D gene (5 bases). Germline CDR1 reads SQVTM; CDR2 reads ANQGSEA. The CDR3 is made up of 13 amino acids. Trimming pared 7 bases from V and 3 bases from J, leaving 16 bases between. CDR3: CSAEGGAHYEQYF. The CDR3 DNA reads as TGCAGCGCCGAAGGAGGAGCTCACTACGAGCAGTACTTC.

In DNA, the CDR3 is TGTGCCTCCCGGCAGGGAGGGCAACCCCAGCATTTT. Amino acid sequence: CASRQGGQPQHF. This sequence joins TRBV19 and TRBJ1-5, with D perhaps matching TRBD1 (5 bases). This CDR3 spans 12 amino acids. Looked up from germline, CDR1 is LNHDA and CDR2 is SQIVND (reference sequence). Trimming shortened V by 11 bases and J by 10 bases, and 18 bases separated the two germline ends.

Here the CDR3 DNA reads TGTGCCAGCGCGAACTCAATACAGGGAGGGACATTGAACACTGAAGCTTTCTTT. It specifies CASANSIQGGTLNTEAFF. The chain is built from TRBV5-5 and TRBJ1-1; a weak D match, TRBD1 (6 bases). The CDR3 extends over 18 amino acids. V shed 7 bases and J shed 0 bases, with 25 bases lying between them. The germline CDR1 and CDR2 sequences are SGHKS and YYEKEE (reference sequence).

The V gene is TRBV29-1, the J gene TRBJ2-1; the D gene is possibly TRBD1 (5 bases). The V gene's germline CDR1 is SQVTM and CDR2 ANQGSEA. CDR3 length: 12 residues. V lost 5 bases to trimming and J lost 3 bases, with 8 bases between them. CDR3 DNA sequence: TGCAGCGTTCCGACAGTCTACAATGAGCAGTTCTTC. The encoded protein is CSVPTVYNEQFF.

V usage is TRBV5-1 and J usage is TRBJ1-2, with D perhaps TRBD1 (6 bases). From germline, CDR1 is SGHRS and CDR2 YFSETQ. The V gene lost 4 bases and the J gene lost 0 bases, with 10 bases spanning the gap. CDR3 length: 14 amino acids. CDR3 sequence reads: CASSPTGSNYGYTF. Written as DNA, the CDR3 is TGCGCCAGCAGCCCTACAGGGTCTAACTATGGCTACACCTTC.

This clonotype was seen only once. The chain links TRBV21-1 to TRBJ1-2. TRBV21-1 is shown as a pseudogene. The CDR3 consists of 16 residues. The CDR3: CASSKDGGRAGHGYTF. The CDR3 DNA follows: TGTGCCAGCAGCAAAGATGGAGGGAGGGCAGGGCACGGCTACACCTTC.

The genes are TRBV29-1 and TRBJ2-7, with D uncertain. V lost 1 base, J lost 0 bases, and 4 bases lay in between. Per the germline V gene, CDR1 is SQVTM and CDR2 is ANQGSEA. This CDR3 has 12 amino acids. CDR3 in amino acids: CSVEGSSYEQYF. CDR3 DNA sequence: TGCAGCGTTGAAGGGAGCTCCTACGAGCAGTACTTC.

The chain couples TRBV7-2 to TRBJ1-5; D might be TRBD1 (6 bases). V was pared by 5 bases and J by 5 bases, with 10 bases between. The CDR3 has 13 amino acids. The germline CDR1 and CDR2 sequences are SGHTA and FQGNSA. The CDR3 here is CASSPGVDQPQHF. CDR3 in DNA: TGTGCCAGCAGCCCAGGGGTGGATCAGCCCCAGCATTTT. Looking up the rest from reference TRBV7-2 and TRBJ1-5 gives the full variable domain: GAGVSQSPSNKVTEKGKDVELRCDPISGHTALYWYRQSLGQGLEFLIYFQGNSAPDKSGLPSDRFSAERTGGSVSTLTIQRTQQEDSAVYLCASSPGVDQPQHFGDGTRLSIL.

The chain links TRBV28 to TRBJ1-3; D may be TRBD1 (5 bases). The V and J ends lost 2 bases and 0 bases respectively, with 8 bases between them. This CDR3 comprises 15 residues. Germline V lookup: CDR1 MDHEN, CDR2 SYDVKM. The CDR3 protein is CASSLRGGSGNTIYF. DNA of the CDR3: TGTGCCAGCAGTTTACGGGGGGGCTCTGGAAACACCATATATTTT.

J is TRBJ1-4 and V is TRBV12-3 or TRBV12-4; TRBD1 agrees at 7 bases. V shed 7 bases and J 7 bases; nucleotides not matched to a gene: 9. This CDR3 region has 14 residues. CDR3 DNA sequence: TGTGCCAGCAATCCGACAGGGCTAGGTGAAAAACTGTTTTTT. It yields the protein CASNPTGLGEKLFF.